Listed below are T cell receptor beta chains from one sample, sequenced in a study of OX40 agonist ivuxolimab in advanced cancers. Clones were sequenced by immunoSEQ multiplex PCR, and TCRdb holds only the in-frame ones, with some missing. The sample records approximately 35,000 clones, about 80% being singletons. The source was CD4+ or CD8+ T cells sorted from blood, collected in a trial of the OX40 agonist ivuxolimab. The receptor set was obtained from an adult with an advanced solid tumor such as melanoma, head and neck, liver or kidney cancer. Both conserved end residues are trimmed from each CDR3. Fields, in order: CDR3 protein, V gene, J gene.

cdr3_aa: ASSDTRQGAGETQY; v_call: TRBV5-1; j_call: TRBJ2-5
cdr3_aa: AWSVMAGSWNEQF; v_call: TRBV30; j_call: TRBJ2-1
cdr3_aa: ASSLEQGAGNTIY; v_call: TRBV5-1; j_call: TRBJ1-3
cdr3_aa: ASSLLPGQGSYEQY; v_call: TRBV7-9; j_call: TRBJ2-7
cdr3_aa: ASSLYAFSGNTIY; v_call: TRBV7-9; j_call: TRBJ1-3
cdr3_aa: ASNKYNSPLH; v_call: TRBV28; j_call: TRBJ1-6
cdr3_aa: AWSVLGGYEQF; v_call: TRBV30; j_call: TRBJ2-1
cdr3_aa: ASSLAGTGFTDTQY; v_call: TRBV5-1; j_call: TRBJ2-3
cdr3_aa: ASDRDMNTEAF; v_call: TRBV2; j_call: TRBJ1-1
cdr3_aa: ASSPVNEQF; v_call: TRBV7-9; j_call: TRBJ2-1
cdr3_aa: ASSPGGGNSYEQY; v_call: TRBV7-9; j_call: TRBJ2-7
cdr3_aa: ASSLDAGVPGNTIY; v_call: TRBV7-2; j_call: TRBJ1-3
cdr3_aa: ACIHGGTAGPNTEAF; v_call: TRBV30; j_call: TRBJ1-1
cdr3_aa: ASSLGGVTTNEKLF; v_call: TRBV7-9; j_call: TRBJ1-4
cdr3_aa: ASRRIPGQGNTGELF; v_call: TRBV7-9; j_call: TRBJ2-2
cdr3_aa: ASGLPAQTGEQY; v_call: TRBV12-5; j_call: TRBJ2-7
cdr3_aa: ASRSLAGGQQY; v_call: TRBV27; j_call: TRBJ2-3
cdr3_aa: AISARDYSPLH; v_call: TRBV10-3; j_call: TRBJ1-6
cdr3_aa: ASSERGNSGANVLT; v_call: TRBV6-1; j_call: TRBJ2-6
cdr3_aa: ASSYRGQAQQY; v_call: TRBV6-5; j_call: TRBJ2-7
cdr3_aa: SADDRTSQRAF; v_call: TRBV29-1; j_call: TRBJ1-1
cdr3_aa: ASSQGGPGELF; v_call: TRBV14; j_call: TRBJ2-2
cdr3_aa: ASIPSAGANVLT; v_call: TRBV28; j_call: TRBJ2-6
cdr3_aa: ASSLQGNTGELF; v_call: TRBV5-1; j_call: TRBJ2-2
cdr3_aa: ASLRGGTGELF; v_call: TRBV12-1; j_call: TRBJ2-2
cdr3_aa: ASRSTQGTKETQY; v_call: TRBV5-4; j_call: TRBJ2-5
cdr3_aa: ASSQGLVSPLH; v_call: TRBV4-1; j_call: TRBJ1-6
cdr3_aa: ASSYPENTGELF; v_call: TRBV6-6; j_call: TRBJ2-2
cdr3_aa: AWSKRESGNTIY; v_call: TRBV30; j_call: TRBJ1-3
cdr3_aa: ASGEVRPQH; v_call: TRBV6-6; j_call: TRBJ1-5
cdr3_aa: ASSISPTDTREAF; v_call: TRBV19; j_call: TRBJ1-1
cdr3_aa: ASSFRRDRTYNEQF; v_call: TRBV11-2; j_call: TRBJ2-1
cdr3_aa: ASSEALLAGGLGEQF; v_call: TRBV2; j_call: TRBJ2-1
cdr3_aa: SARDGNTIY; v_call: TRBV20-1; j_call: TRBJ1-3
cdr3_aa: ASTNDRGNTGELF; v_call: TRBV5-1; j_call: TRBJ2-2
cdr3_aa: AISGGMSNQPQH; v_call: TRBV10-3; j_call: TRBJ1-5
cdr3_aa: ASSSRTGGWETQY; v_call: TRBV11-3; j_call: TRBJ2-5
cdr3_aa: ASSTREGVGEKLF; v_call: TRBV6-5; j_call: TRBJ1-4
cdr3_aa: ASRAGTGPAGELF; v_call: TRBV11-2; j_call: TRBJ2-2
cdr3_aa: ASGRQGNQPQH; v_call: TRBV6-1; j_call: TRBJ1-5
cdr3_aa: ASSLDTGNSPLH; v_call: TRBV11-2; j_call: TRBJ1-6
cdr3_aa: SVGTDNYGYT; v_call: TRBV29-1; j_call: TRBJ1-2
cdr3_aa: ASSTGTGGEKLF; v_call: TRBV7-9; j_call: TRBJ1-4
cdr3_aa: ASSPGGGAFEQY; v_call: TRBV18; j_call: TRBJ2-7
cdr3_aa: ASSLDGYLGGYT; v_call: TRBV11-1; j_call: TRBJ1-2
cdr3_aa: ASSQETVNTEAF; v_call: TRBV14; j_call: TRBJ1-1
cdr3_aa: ASSEQSGVGYT; v_call: TRBV2; j_call: TRBJ1-2
cdr3_aa: ASSLWGGWQETQY; v_call: TRBV2; j_call: TRBJ2-5
cdr3_aa: ASSLGLAWSYEQY; v_call: TRBV7-2; j_call: TRBJ2-7
cdr3_aa: ASSLVWSYEQY; v_call: TRBV7-9; j_call: TRBJ2-7
cdr3_aa: ASSARGVTEAF; v_call: TRBV7-9; j_call: TRBJ1-1
cdr3_aa: SVADLETQY; v_call: TRBV29-1; j_call: TRBJ2-5
cdr3_aa: ASSQDWGSYGYT; v_call: TRBV4-1; j_call: TRBJ1-2
cdr3_aa: ASRRTESSYNEQF; v_call: TRBV19; j_call: TRBJ2-1